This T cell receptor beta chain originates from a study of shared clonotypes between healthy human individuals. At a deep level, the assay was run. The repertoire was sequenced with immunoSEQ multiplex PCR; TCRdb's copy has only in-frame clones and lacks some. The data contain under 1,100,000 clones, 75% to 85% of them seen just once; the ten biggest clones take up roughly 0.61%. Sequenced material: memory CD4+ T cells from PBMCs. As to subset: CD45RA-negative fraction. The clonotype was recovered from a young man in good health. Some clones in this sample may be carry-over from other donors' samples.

CDR3 nucleotides: TGTGCCAGCAGTGAAAACCGAGCACCTTACTATGGCTACACCTTC. This encodes CASSENRAPYYGYTF. The chain carries TRBV2 and TRBJ1-2; no reliable D call. Per the germline V gene, CDR1 is SNHLY and CDR2 is FYNNEI. Trimming took off 2 bases at V and 3 bases at J, with 13 bases between the two ends. This CDR3 region has 15 residues.